The 24 T cell receptor beta chains listed next were all sequenced from one sample in a study of blood T cell repertoires in COVID-19. Assay: immunoSEQ multiplex PCR; the TCRdb copy retains only in-frame clones and omits some. The data contain about 210,000 clones, more than 75% of them seen just once; the ten biggest clones take up over 10%. Sample: peripheral blood. The receptors shown here come from a human donor in a cohort sampled during active COVID-19.

This chain links TRBV1 with TRBJ1-4; the DNA was not used to check the table's D call, TRBD1. TRBV1 is described as a pseudogene. The CDR3 runs 15 residues. CDR3 bases: TGCACCAGCAGCCAAGGTAGCAGGGGGCCTCAAGGAAGTTTTTTT. Translating it yields CTSSQGSRGPQGSFF.

The rearrangement joins TRBV19 to TRBJ1-5; D remains unclear. Germline CDR1 and CDR2: LNHDA and SQIVND (reference sequence). Between the trimmed V and J ends, which lost 6 bases and 4 bases, there was a span of 16 bases. The CDR3 covers 15 residues. The CDR3 DNA sequence: TGTGCCAGTAGGTTCGGGGAGAGGTTGAATCAGCCCCAGCATTTT. This encodes CASRFGERLNQPQHF.

This clone was observed once. Other nucleotide sequences from this sample produce the same CDR3. The chain joins TRBV9 to TRBJ2-7; 7 bases line up with TRBD2. The CDR3 runs to 13 residues. Germline V CDR1 and CDR2: SGDLS, YYNGEE. V was pared by 3 bases and J by 3 bases, with 3 bases of the junction left unmatched. In DNA, the CDR3 is TGTGCCAGCAGCGCGGGGGGAAGCTACGAGCAGTACTTC. Protein: CASSAGGSYEQYF.

The chain links TRBV6-6 to TRBJ1-1; 9 positions agree with TRBD1. The V segment lost 6 bases and the J segment 3 bases; nucleotides outside the gene matches: 8. The CDR3 has 15 residues. Per the germline V gene, CDR1 is MNHNY and CDR2 is SVGAGI (reference sequence). In DNA, the CDR3 is TGTGCCAGCAGCCGCTACAGGGGGCGAGACACTGAAGCTTTCTTT. As protein: CASSRYRGRDTEAFF.

The chain employs TRBV4-2 and TRBJ2-7; TRBD2 agrees at 14 bases. After removal of 3 bases from V and 4 bases from J, the junction contained 5 bases not matched to a gene. The CDR3 is 16 residues long. CDR1 and CDR2 from the germline V gene are LGHNA and YNFKEQ. The CDR3 DNA reads as TGTGCCAGCAGCCACGGGACTAGCGGGAGTGAGTACGAGCAGTACTTC. Amino acids: CASSHGTSGSEYEQYF.

This chain links TRBV5-1 with TRBJ2-7, with 9 bases aligning to TRBD1. The length of the CDR3 is 15 residues. Germline V gives CDR1 SGHRS, CDR2 YFSETQ. V shed 4 bases, J shed 5 bases, and the junction held 10 bases outside the gene matches. This chain's CDR3 is CASSVTGTGSDEQYF. The CDR3 DNA reads TGCGCCAGCAGCGTTACCGGGACAGGGTCGGACGAGCAGTACTTC.

This chain uses TRBV3-1 (or the pseudogene TRBV3-2) with TRBJ1-4, with 7 bases identical to TRBD1. Looked up from germline, CDR1 is LGHDT and CDR2 is YNNKEL (reference sequence). The junction had 3 bases not matched to a gene; V was cut back by 0 bases and J by 5 bases. The CDR3 contains 15 residues. DNA of the CDR3: TGTGCCAGCAGCCAAGACAGGGGGTGGAATGAAAAACTGTTTTTT. Translated, it gives CASSQDRGWNEKLFF.

The rearrangement joins TRBV6-5 to TRBJ2-3; D ambiguous. Germline V gene lookup returns CDR1 MNHEY and CDR2 SVGAGI. The V gene lost 5 bases and the J gene lost 6 bases, with 9 bases spanning the gap. CDR3 length: 12 residues. CDR3 loop: CASSPAGDTQYF. Written as DNA, the CDR3 is TGTGCCAGCAGTCCAGCAGGTGATACGCAGTATTTT.

V and J are TRBV25-1 and TRBJ2-7; no definite D call. The CDR3 contains 13 residues. V lost 4 bases and J 2 bases, leaving 9 bases between the germline ends. Per germline, CDR1 MGHDK and CDR2 SYGVNS. The CDR3 loop is CASSGRHTYEQYF. Here the CDR3 DNA reads TGTGCCAGCAGTGGGCGACATACCTACGAGCAGTACTTC.

This chain joins TRBV5-1 and TRBJ2-4, with D perhaps matching TRBD2 (6 bases). Germline assignment: CDR1 SGHRS and CDR2 YFSETQ. The CDR3 is 18 residues long. V dropped 2 bases and J dropped 0 bases, with 18 bases sitting between them. CDR3 amino acids: CASSFRTIRGLAKNIQYF. The CDR3 DNA is TGCGCCAGCAGCTTCCGGACTATCCGGGGATTAGCCAAAAACATTCAGTACTTC.

This rearrangement joins TRBV19 to TRBJ2-3; D possibly corresponds to TRBD2 (5 bases). Germline V gene sequence: CDR1 LNHDA, CDR2 SQIVND (reference sequence). V lost 2 bases to trimming and J lost 3 bases, with 12 bases between them. The CDR3 has 15 amino acids. In nucleotides, the CDR3 is TGTGCCAGTAGTATACCGGACGGGGAAACAGATACGCAGTATTTT. Protein product: CASSIPDGETDTQYF.

This clone was observed a single time. The genes are TRBV15 and TRBJ2-7; 7 nucleotides agree with TRBD2. CDR1 is LNHNV and CDR2 is YYDKDF in the germline V gene (reference sequence). The CDR3 is 13 amino acids. The V gene end was trimmed by 2 bases and the J gene end by 3 bases; junction bases not matched to a gene: 1. The CDR3 DNA is TGTGCCACCAGCAGAAGCGGGGACTACGAGCAGTACTTC. Translating gives CATSRSGDYEQYF.

This clone was observed a single time. This chain connects TRBV19 to TRBJ1-6; TRBD1 is a possible D gene (6 bases). CDR1 and CDR2 from the germline V gene are LNHDA and SQIVND (reference sequence). The ends were cut back, 6 bases at V and 0 bases at J, with 6 bases in the middle. This CDR3 spans 14 amino acids. The CDR3 sequence: CASRDSSYNSPLHF. The CDR3, as DNA: TGTGCCAGTAGGGACAGCTCCTATAATTCACCCCTCCACTTT.

The chain joins TRBV21-1 to TRBJ2-5; the table calls TRBD2, which could not be checked here. TRBV21-1 is assigned pseudogene status. The CDR3 has 17 amino acids. The CDR3: CASSNLSSGSLCETQYF. In nucleotides, the CDR3 is TGTGCCAGCAGCAATTTATCTAGCGGGAGTCTGTGTGAGACCCAGTACTTC.

The chain joins TRBV4-3 to TRBJ2-1; the D gene is possibly TRBD1 (5 bases). The CDR3 loop spans 15 amino acids. The V end lost 4 bases, the J end lost 7 bases, and 17 bases lay between the germline ends. Germline-derived CDR1 and CDR2 are LGHNA and YSLEER. In DNA, the CDR3 is TGCGCCAGCAGCCTAACAATGACAGAAGAAAATGAGCAGTTCTTC. It specifies CASSLTMTEENEQFF.

This clone was recorded only once. The V gene is TRBV29-1, the J gene TRBJ2-7, with TRBD2 identical over 8 bases. Germline lookup yields CDR1 SQVTM and CDR2 ANQGSEA. V dropped 7 bases and J dropped 4; count of bases not matched to a gene: 12. The CDR3 runs 14 residues. DNA of the CDR3: TGCAGCGCTGGCTCGAGCGGGAGTTTGTACGAGCAGTACTTC. It is translated as CSAGSSGSLYEQYF.

This clone appeared a few times. The V gene is TRBV11-3, the J gene TRBJ2-6; D unclear. The germline CDR1 and CDR2 sequences are SGHNT and YENEEA. Trimming removed 5 bases at V and 0 bases at J, with 2 bases between. The CDR3 runs 13 residues. This CDR3 reads CASSRSGANVLTF. The CDR3 nucleotides are TGTGCCAGCAGCCGCTCTGGGGCCAACGTCCTGACTTTC.

This chain links TRBV29-1 with TRBJ1-2, with D possibly matching TRBD1 (6 bases). The V end was cut by 7 bases, the J end by 4 bases, with 16 bases between. Per germline, CDR1 SQVTM and CDR2 ANQGSEA. The length of the CDR3 is 13 residues. CDR3 bases: TGCAGCGAATCGGGGGGCAGTGCCTATGGCTACACCTTC. It translates to CSESGGSAYGYTF.

This CDR3 reads CASSLQGRGTEAFF. The CDR3, as DNA: TGCGCCAGCAGCTTGCAGGGGAGGGGCACTGAAGCTTTCTTT. This chain uses TRBV5-1 with TRBJ1-1; D is perhaps TRBD1 (6 bases). Trimming cost V 1 base and J 4 bases, with 11 bases left between them. The germline V gene encodes CDR1 SGHRS and CDR2 YFSETQ. The CDR3 has 14 residues. The variable domain in full, with the rest retrieved from reference TRBV5-1 and TRBJ1-1, is KAGVTQTPRYLIKTRGQQVTLSCSPISGHRSVSWYQQTPGQGLQFLFEYFSETQRNKGNFPGRFSGRQFSNSRSEMNVSTLELGDSALYLCASSLQGRGTEAFFGQGTRLTVV.

The gene calls are TRBV27 and TRBJ2-1; 8 bases align to TRBD2. Per germline, CDR1 MNHEY and CDR2 SMNVEV (reference sequence). The CDR3 consists of 15 residues. V dropped 3 bases and J dropped 2; count of bases not matched to a gene: 3. The CDR3 sequence: CASSLERGPYNEQFF. The CDR3 region has the DNA TGTGCCAGCAGTTTGGAGCGGGGGCCCTACAATGAGCAGTTCTTC.

The V gene is TRBV2, the J gene TRBJ1-6, with TRBD1 identical over 8 bases. V lost 2 bases and J lost 9; bases outside the gene matches: 6. Germline lookup yields CDR1 SNHLY and CDR2 FYNNEI. This CDR3 is built from 15 residues. CDR3: CASSENRGNGSPLHF. Here the CDR3 DNA reads TGTGCCAGCAGTGAAAACAGGGGGAATGGTTCACCCCTCCACTTT.

The chain joins TRBV6-4 to TRBJ1-5, with D possibly being TRBD1 (5 bases). CDR3 size: 14 residues. Per the germline V gene, CDR1 is MRHNA and CDR2 is SNTAGT. The germline V and J ends were trimmed by 4 bases and 2 bases, with 9 bases remaining between them. The CDR3 loop reads CASSAGNGNQPQHF. The CDR3 nucleotides are TGTGCCAGCAGTGCAGGGAATGGCAATCAGCCCCAGCATTTT.

The rearrangement links TRBV5-6 to TRBJ2-5; D is possibly TRBD2 (6 bases). Germline V gives CDR1 SGHDT, CDR2 YYEEEE. This CDR3 is built from 14 residues. Trimming cost V 0 bases and J 5 bases, with 11 bases left between them. The DNA of the CDR3 is TGTGCCAGCAGCTTGGTGGGTGGGAGGGAGACCCAGTACTTC. Its protein is CASSLVGGRETQYF.

V and J are TRBV19 and TRBJ1-5, with a weak D call TRBD1 (5 bases). The germline V and J ends were trimmed by 3 bases and 2 bases, with 14 bases remaining between them. The germline V gene has CDR1 LNHDA and CDR2 SQIVND (reference sequence). The length of the CDR3 is 16 residues. The CDR3 DNA reads TGTGCCAGTAGTATCGGCTTTCCCAGGGGCAATCAGCCCCAGCATTTT. Amino acids: CASSIGFPRGNQPQHF.